The next 26 T cell receptor beta chains were all read from a single sample in a study of OX40 agonist ivuxolimab in advanced cancers. The assay was immunoSEQ multiplex PCR, and TCRdb's table has in-frame clones only and misses some. The data contain tens of thousands of clones, about nine tenths of them seen just once; the ten biggest clones take up about 12%. The sequenced sample was CD4+ or CD8+ T cells sorted from blood, obtained in a trial of the OX40 agonist ivuxolimab. Receptors originate from an adult with an advanced solid tumor such as melanoma, head and neck, liver or kidney cancer.

CDR3 amino acids: CASAPSGTSSYNEQFF. In DNA form, the CDR3 reads TGCGCCAGCGCCCCCTCCGGGACCTCCTCCTACAATGAGCAGTTCTTC. The V call is TRBV4-3, the J call TRBJ2-1, with D tentatively TRBD1 or TRBD2 (5 bases each). Germline lookup yields CDR1 LGHNA and CDR2 YSLEER. The CDR3 covers 16 residues. The ends were cut back, 8 bases at V and 0 bases at J, with 17 bases in the middle.

This clone was picked up one time. The chain has TRBV4-1 and TRBJ1-2; the D gene is possibly TRBD1 (6 bases). V dropped 3 bases and J dropped 8 bases, with 22 bases sitting between them. This CDR3 contains 16 residues. Germline-derived CDR1 and CDR2 are MGHRA and YSYEKL. CDR3 sequence (DNA): TGCGCCAGCAGCCATCCCGGAGGGGGGGAGGAAGGAGGCTACACCTTC. Amino acids: CASSHPGGGEEGGYTF.

The chain links TRBV27 to TRBJ2-3; tentative D call: TRBD2 (5 bases). The CDR3 is 16 amino acids. Germline CDR1 MNHEY, CDR2 SMNVEV (reference sequence). Trimming removed 7 bases from V and 0 bases from J, with 17 bases in between. Here the CDR3 DNA reads TGTGCCAGCACCAGACTAATCGGCGCTAGCACAGATACGCAGTATTTT. This sequence encodes CASTRLIGASTDTQYF.

This sequence joins TRBV18 and TRBJ2-7, with a tentative D call TRBD1 (6 bases). The CDR3 length is 16 residues. V was cut by 6 bases and J by 7 bases, with 25 bases left in between. CDR1 is KGHSH and CDR2 is LQKENI in the germline V gene. The CDR3 DNA reads as TGTGCCAGCTCCCAGACCCCCGCAGGGGCCCCTGAGGAGCAGTACGTC. Translation: CASSQTPAGAPEEQYV.

V is TRBV7-9 and J is TRBJ2-3; no firm D call. Germline V CDR1 and CDR2: SEHNR, FQNEAQ (reference sequence). The CDR3 extends over 15 amino acids. Trimming left V 1 base short and J 2 bases short, with 10 bases between. This chain's CDR3 is CASSLVNGVTDTQYF. CDR3 DNA: TGTGCCAGCAGCTTAGTCAACGGTGTCACAGATACGCAGTATTTT.

The chain is built from TRBV7-2 and TRBJ2-3; 10 nucleotides align to TRBD2. This CDR3 contains 17 residues. The J segment lost 4 bases and the V segment lost 5 bases, leaving 12 bases of the junction unmatched. The V gene's germline CDR1 is SGHTA and CDR2 FQGNSA. Written as DNA, the CDR3 is TGTGCCAGCAGCCTCCCTGGTGGTAGCGGGAGGTCAGATACGCAGTATTTT. Amino acids: CASSLPGGSGRSDTQYF.

The chain employs TRBV7-9 and TRBJ1-2, with D maybe TRBD1 (6 bases). Germline V gene lookup returns CDR1 SEHNR and CDR2 FQNEAQ (reference sequence). V lost 5 bases, J lost 1 base, and 17 bases lay in between. This CDR3 comprises 16 residues. The CDR3 is CASSPTGQRINYGYTF. CDR3 coding DNA: TGTGCCAGCAGCCCTACGGGACAACGAATTAACTATGGCTACACCTTC.

The V gene is TRBV28, the J gene TRBJ2-7, with 8 bases lining up with TRBD2. CDR1 MDHEN and CDR2 SYDVKM come from the germline V gene. The CDR3 is 13 residues long. V lost 2 bases to trimming and J lost 13 bases; unmatched junction nucleotides: 10. The CDR3, as DNA: TGTGCCAGCAGTTTACGCAAAGGGACTAGAGACTACTTC. It specifies CASSLRKGTRDYF.

The V call is TRBV9, the J call TRBJ1-6; D is ambiguous. This CDR3 has 14 amino acids. With 0 bases removed from V and 9 bases from J, the gap between germline ends came to 10 bases. Germline V gene lookup returns CDR1 SGDLS and CDR2 YYNGEE. The CDR3 region has the DNA TGTGCCAGCAGCGTAGGAGGGAAGGGTTCACCCCTCCACTTT. Its translation is CASSVGGKGSPLHF.

This chain links TRBV28 with TRBJ1-5; D is undetermined. This CDR3 is built from 14 residues. The germline V gene has CDR1 MDHEN and CDR2 SYDVKM. V was clipped by 5 bases and J by 1 base, with 9 bases between them. The CDR3: CASSGEGSNQPQHF. The CDR3 nucleotides read TGTGCCAGCAGTGGGGAAGGGAGCAATCAGCCCCAGCATTTT.

The genes are TRBV4-2 and TRBJ2-7, with a tentative D call TRBD1 (6 bases). The CDR3 is 15 residues long. Germline V CDR1 and CDR2: LGHNA, YNFKEQ. V was cut by 0 bases and J by 3 bases, with 12 bases left in between. The CDR3 spells CASSQEGGEVYEQYF. The CDR3 DNA reads as TGTGCCAGCAGCCAAGAAGGGGGAGAGGTCTACGAGCAGTACTTC.

The chain uses TRBV27 and TRBJ2-1, with 10 bases lining up with TRBD2. V lost 4 bases, J lost 7 bases, and 1 base stayed unmatched. The length of the CDR3 is 13 residues. From germline, CDR1 is MNHEY and CDR2 SMNVEV (reference sequence). Here the CDR3 reads CASSSGLANEQFF. DNA of the CDR3: TGTGCCAGCAGTTCGGGACTAGCGAATGAGCAGTTCTTC.

This chain uses TRBV2 with TRBJ2-5; 8 bases are a match to TRBD2. CDR3 length: 14 amino acids. Germline trimming cut 3 bases from V and 5 bases from J; bases unmatched to any gene: 5. Germline V gene sequence: CDR1 SNHLY, CDR2 FYNNEI. The chain's CDR3 is CASSEIAGGETQYF. The CDR3 DNA follows: TGTGCCAGCAGTGAGATTGCGGGGGGTGAGACCCAGTACTTC.

In its sample, this clone was seen a few times. This chain links TRBV6-1 with TRBJ1-3; D gene uncertain. V dropped 6 bases and J dropped 8 bases, with 5 bases sitting between them. Germline V CDR1 and CDR2: MNHNS, SASEGT. This CDR3 contains 10 residues. CDR3: CASRLDTIYF. CDR3 nucleotide sequence: TGTGCCAGCAGACTGGACACCATATATTTT.

V usage is TRBV5-4 and J usage is TRBJ1-1; 7 bases are a match to TRBD1. Trimming took 2 bases from V and 2 from J; bases not matched to a gene: 3. The V gene's germline CDR1 is SGHNT and CDR2 YYREEE (reference sequence). This CDR3 spans 14 amino acids. CDR3 in amino acids: CASSFHRGNTEAFF. The CDR3 DNA is TGTGCCAGCAGCTTCCACAGGGGAAACACTGAAGCTTTCTTT.

Here the CDR3 reads CASSSLGGKEQYF. In DNA, the CDR3 is TGTGCCAGCAGCTCCCTGGGGGGTAAAGAGCAGTACTTC. The chain combines TRBV5-4 with TRBJ2-7, with a tentative D call TRBD2 (6 bases). Trimming took off 3 bases at V and 7 bases at J, with 14 bases between the two ends. The germline CDR1 and CDR2 sequences are SGHNT and YYREEE (reference sequence). The CDR3 runs to 13 residues.

The chain recombines TRBV6-1 with TRBJ2-7, with a possible D match to TRBD1 (6 bases). This CDR3 is 14 amino acids long. The V end lost 4 bases, the J end lost 5 bases, and 15 bases lay between the germline ends. Per the germline V gene, CDR1 is MNHNS and CDR2 is SASEGT. CDR3 coding DNA: TGTGCCAGCAGTGGAATCCGGGACACGGACGAGCAGTACGTC. Translating gives CASSGIRDTDEQYV.

The chain joins TRBV25-1 to TRBJ1-2; D may be TRBD1 (6 bases). CDR1 MGHDK and CDR2 SYGVNS come from the germline V gene. The CDR3 loop spans 14 amino acids. With 7 bases removed from V and 0 bases from J, the gap between germline ends came to 12 bases. Here the CDR3 reads CASTPGHTNYGYTF. Here the CDR3 DNA reads TGTGCCAGCACTCCGGGACACACTAACTATGGCTACACCTTC.

The chain combines TRBV11-1 with TRBJ1-6; D gene unclear. Germline CDR1 reads SGHAT; CDR2 reads FQDESV (reference sequence). The CDR3 loop spans 13 amino acids. Trimming cost V 8 bases and J 3 bases, with 8 bases left between them. The CDR3 reads CASGVYYNSPLHF. CDR3 coding DNA: TGTGCCAGCGGGGTCTACTATAATTCACCCCTCCACTTT.

J is TRBJ1-1 and V is TRBV5-4; TRBD1 is a possible D gene (6 bases). Germline V gene data show CDR1 as SGHNT and CDR2 as YYREEE (reference sequence). This CDR3 region has 15 residues. The ends were cut back, 3 bases at V and 4 bases at J, with 16 bases in the middle. CDR3 nucleotides: TGTGCCAGCAGCTGGATGGCAGGGGAAGTCACTGAAGCTTTCTTT. Translated, it gives CASSWMAGEVTEAFF.

The chain employs TRBV9 and TRBJ2-1; TRBD2 agrees at 8 bases. CDR1 is SGDLS and CDR2 is YYNGEE in the germline V gene. The junction had 10 bases not matched to a gene; V was cut back by 4 bases and J by 10 bases. The CDR3 consists of 14 residues. CDR3 nucleotides: TGTGCCAGCAGCCCCTTCGGGACTAGAGAAGAGCAGTTCTTC. Protein product: CASSPFGTREEQFF.

The V and J genes are TRBV5-5 and TRBJ2-6, with unresolved D. CDR1 is SGHKS, CDR2 YYEKEE, per germline (reference sequence). V lost 5 bases to trimming and J lost 6 bases, with 12 bases between them. The CDR3 is 14 residues long. CDR3 DNA: TGTGCCAGCAGTCCATCAATGTTGGCCAACGTCCTGACTTTC. It specifies CASSPSMLANVLTF.

The V and J genes are TRBV6-1 and TRBJ2-7, with D possibly TRBD1 on 6 matching bases. Germline CDR1 reads MNHNS; CDR2 reads SASEGT. This CDR3 has 13 residues. V was cut by 5 bases and J by 3 bases, with 11 bases left in between. The CDR3 nucleotides read TGTGCCAGCAGTTCAGGGGACCTCTACGAGCAGTACGTC. The encoded protein is CASSSGDLYEQYV.

CDR3 region: CAIRGGNQPQHF. The DNA for the CDR3 is TGCGCAATCCGCGGGGGCAATCAGCCCCAGCATTTT. This chain connects TRBV5-1 to TRBJ1-5; D gene unclear. The CDR3 sequence is 12 residues long. Looked up from germline, CDR1 is SGHRS and CDR2 is YFSETQ.

V usage is TRBV11-2 and J usage is TRBJ2-2; D not certain. V shed 1 base and J shed 6 bases, with 6 bases lying between them. Germline V lookup: CDR1 SGHAT, CDR2 FQNNGV. The CDR3 runs to 13 residues. CDR3 bases: TGTGCCAGCAGCTTAGGTCTCCCCGGGGAGCTGTTTTTT. Protein: CASSLGLPGELFF.

The chain joins TRBV9 to TRBJ2-7; the D gene is possibly TRBD2 (5 bases). Trimming removed 3 bases at V and 7 bases at J, with 14 bases between. The CDR3 is made up of 13 amino acids. Germline V gene sequence: CDR1 SGDLS, CDR2 YYNGEE. CDR3 DNA: TGTGCCAGCAGCGCCGACTATTATGGAGAGCAGTACTTC. It yields the protein CASSADYYGEQYF.